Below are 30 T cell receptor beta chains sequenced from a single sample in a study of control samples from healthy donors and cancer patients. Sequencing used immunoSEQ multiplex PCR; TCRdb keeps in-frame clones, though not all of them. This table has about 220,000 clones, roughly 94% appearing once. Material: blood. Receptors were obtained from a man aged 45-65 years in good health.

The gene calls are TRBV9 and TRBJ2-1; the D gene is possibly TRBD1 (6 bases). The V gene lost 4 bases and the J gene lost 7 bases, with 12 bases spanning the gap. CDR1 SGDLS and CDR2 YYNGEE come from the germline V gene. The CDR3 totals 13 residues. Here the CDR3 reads CASSLGTTNEQFF. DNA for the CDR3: TGTGCCAGCAGCCTCGGGACAACGAATGAGCAGTTCTTC.

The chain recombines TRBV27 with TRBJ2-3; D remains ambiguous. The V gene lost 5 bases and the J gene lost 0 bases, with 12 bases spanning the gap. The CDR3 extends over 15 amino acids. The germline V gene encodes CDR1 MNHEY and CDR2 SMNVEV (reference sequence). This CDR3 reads CASSPSWLSTDTQYF. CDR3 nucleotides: TGTGCCAGCAGTCCTTCCTGGTTGAGCACAGATACGCAGTATTTT.

The CDR3 bases are TGTGCCAGCAGCCTTCGGGGGGGGAGCTCCTACAATGAGCAGTTCTTC. This codes for CASSLRGGSSYNEQFF. The rearrangement joins TRBV6-2 or TRBV6-3 to TRBJ2-1, with TRBD2 matching over 8 bases. The CDR3 runs to 16 residues. The V gene's germline CDR1 is MNHEY and CDR2 SVGEGT. V lost 6 bases to trimming and J lost 0 bases; unmatched junction nucleotides: 7.

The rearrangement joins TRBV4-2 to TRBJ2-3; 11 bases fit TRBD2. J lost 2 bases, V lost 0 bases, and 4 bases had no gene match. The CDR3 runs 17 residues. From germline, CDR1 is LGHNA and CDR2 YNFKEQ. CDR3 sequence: CASSQDRLAGLTDTQYF. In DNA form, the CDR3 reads TGTGCCAGCAGCCAAGACAGACTAGCGGGGCTCACAGATACGCAGTATTTT.

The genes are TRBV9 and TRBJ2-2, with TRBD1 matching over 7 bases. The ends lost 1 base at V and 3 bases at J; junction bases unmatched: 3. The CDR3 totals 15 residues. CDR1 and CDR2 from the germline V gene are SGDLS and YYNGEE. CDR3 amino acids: CASSVLTGDTGELFF. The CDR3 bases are TGTGCCAGCAGCGTACTAACAGGGGACACCGGGGAGCTGTTTTTT.

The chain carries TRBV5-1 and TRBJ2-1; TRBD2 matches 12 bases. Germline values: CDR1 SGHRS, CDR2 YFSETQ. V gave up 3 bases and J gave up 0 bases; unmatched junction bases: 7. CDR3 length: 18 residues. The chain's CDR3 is CASSSGLAGFSSYNEQFF. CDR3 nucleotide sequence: TGCGCCAGCAGCTCCGGACTAGCGGGGTTCAGCTCCTACAATGAGCAGTTCTTC.

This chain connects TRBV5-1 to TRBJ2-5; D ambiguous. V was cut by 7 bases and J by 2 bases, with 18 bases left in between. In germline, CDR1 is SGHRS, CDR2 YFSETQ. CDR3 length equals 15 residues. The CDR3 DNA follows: TGCGCCAGCCGCCCTGGGCCGGCCCCTCAAGAGACCCAGTACTTC. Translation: CASRPGPAPQETQYF.

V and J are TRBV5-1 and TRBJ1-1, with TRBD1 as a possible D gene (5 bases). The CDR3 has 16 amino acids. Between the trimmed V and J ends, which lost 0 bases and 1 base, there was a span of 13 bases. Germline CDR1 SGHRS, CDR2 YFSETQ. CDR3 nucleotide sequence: TGCGCCAGCAGCTTGGCGTATCAGGGTCCGAACACTGAAGCTTTCTTT. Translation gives CASSLAYQGPNTEAFF.

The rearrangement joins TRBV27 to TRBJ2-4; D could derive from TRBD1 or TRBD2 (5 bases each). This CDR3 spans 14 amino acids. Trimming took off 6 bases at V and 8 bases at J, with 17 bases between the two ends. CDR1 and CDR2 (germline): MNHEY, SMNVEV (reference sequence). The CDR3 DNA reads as TGTGCCAGCAGACAAACGGGACCTGCGGACATTCAGTACTTC. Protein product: CASRQTGPADIQYF.

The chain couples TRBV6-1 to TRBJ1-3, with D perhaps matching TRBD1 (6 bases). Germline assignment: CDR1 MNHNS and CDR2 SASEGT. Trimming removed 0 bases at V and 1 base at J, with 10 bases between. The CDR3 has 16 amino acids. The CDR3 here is CASSEAGAGSGNTIYF. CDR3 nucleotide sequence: TGTGCCAGCAGTGAAGCGGGGGCAGGGTCTGGAAACACCATATATTTT.

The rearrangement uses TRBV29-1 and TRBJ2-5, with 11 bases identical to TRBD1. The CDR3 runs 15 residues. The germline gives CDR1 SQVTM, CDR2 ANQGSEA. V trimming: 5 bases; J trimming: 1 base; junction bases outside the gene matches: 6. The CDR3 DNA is TGCAGCGTTTCCCGGACAGGGGGCTTCCAAGAGACCCAGTACTTC. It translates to CSVSRTGGFQETQYF.

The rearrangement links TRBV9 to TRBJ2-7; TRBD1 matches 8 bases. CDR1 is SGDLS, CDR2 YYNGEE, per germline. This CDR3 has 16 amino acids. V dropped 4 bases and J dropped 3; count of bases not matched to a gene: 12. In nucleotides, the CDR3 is TGTGCCAGCAGCCCCAGGGGACAGGATTTTATCTACGAGCAGTACTTC. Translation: CASSPRGQDFIYEQYF.

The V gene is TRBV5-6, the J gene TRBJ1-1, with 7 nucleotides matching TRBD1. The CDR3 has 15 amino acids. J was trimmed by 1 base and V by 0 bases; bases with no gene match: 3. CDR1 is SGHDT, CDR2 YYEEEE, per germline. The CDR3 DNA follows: TGTGCCAGCAGCTTGGTGAGACAGGGGAACACTGAAGCTTTCTTT. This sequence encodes CASSLVRQGNTEAFF.

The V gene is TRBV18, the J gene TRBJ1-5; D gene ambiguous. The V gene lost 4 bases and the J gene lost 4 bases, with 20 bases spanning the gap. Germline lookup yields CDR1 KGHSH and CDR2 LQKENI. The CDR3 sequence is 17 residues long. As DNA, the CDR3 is TGTGCCAGCTCACTGTTCAGTGGCCAGGCAAATAATCAGCCCCAGCATTTT. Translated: CASSLFSGQANNQPQHF.

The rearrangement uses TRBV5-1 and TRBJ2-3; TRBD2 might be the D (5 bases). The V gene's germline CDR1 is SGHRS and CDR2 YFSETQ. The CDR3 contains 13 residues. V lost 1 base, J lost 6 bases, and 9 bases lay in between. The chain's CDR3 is CASSLFLADTQYF. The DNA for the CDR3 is TGCGCCAGCAGCTTGTTCCTAGCTGATACGCAGTATTTT.

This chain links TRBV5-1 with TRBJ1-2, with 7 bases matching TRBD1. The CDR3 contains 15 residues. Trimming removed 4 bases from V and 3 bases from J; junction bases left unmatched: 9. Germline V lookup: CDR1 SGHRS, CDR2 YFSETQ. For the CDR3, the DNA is TGCGCCAGCAGCCCAGGACAGGCGGGAGACTATGGCTACACCTTC. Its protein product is CASSPGQAGDYGYTF.

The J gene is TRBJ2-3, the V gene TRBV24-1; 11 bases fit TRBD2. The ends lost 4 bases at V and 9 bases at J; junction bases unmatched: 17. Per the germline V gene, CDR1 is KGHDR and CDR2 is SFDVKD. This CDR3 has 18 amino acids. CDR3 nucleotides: TGTGCCACCAGTGACCCTCCTCTAGCGGGGGGACCCACAGGGACGCAGTATTTT. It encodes CATSDPPLAGGPTGTQYF.

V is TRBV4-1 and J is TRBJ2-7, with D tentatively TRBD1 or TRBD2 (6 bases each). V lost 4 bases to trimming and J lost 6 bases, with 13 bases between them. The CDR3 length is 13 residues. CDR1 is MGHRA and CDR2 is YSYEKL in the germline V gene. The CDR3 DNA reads TGCGCCAGCAGCCTACAGGGAGCGGGCGAGCAGTACTTC. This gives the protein CASSLQGAGEQYF.

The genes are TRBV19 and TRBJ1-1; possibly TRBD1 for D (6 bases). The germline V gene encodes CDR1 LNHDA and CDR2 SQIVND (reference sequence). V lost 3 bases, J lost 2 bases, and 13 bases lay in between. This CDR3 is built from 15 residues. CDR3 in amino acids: CASSMARGLNTEAFF. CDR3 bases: TGTGCCAGTAGTATGGCCAGGGGTCTTAACACTGAAGCTTTCTTT.

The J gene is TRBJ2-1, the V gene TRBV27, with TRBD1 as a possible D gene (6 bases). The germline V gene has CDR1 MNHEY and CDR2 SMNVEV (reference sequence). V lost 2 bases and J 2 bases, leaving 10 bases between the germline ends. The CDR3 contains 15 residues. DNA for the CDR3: TGTGCCAGCAGTTTACAGGGGAGCACCTACAATGAGCAGTTCTTC. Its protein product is CASSLQGSTYNEQFF.

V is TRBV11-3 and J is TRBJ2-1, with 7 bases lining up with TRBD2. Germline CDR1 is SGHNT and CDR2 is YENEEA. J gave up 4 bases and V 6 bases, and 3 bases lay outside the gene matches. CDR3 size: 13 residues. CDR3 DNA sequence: TGTGCCAGCAGTTCTAGCGGTTACAATGAGCAGTTCTTC. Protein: CASSSSGYNEQFF.

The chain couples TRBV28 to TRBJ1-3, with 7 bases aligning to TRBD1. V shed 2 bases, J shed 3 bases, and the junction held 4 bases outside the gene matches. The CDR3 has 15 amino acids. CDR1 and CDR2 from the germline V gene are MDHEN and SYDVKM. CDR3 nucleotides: TGTGCCAGCAGTTTAAGACAGGGAGGTGGAAACACCATATATTTT. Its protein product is CASSLRQGGGNTIYF.

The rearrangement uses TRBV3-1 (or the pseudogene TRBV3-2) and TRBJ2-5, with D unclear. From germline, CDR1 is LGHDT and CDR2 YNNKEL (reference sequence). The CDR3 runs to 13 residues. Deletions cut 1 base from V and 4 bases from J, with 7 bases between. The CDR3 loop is CASSQGWVETQYF. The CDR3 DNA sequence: TGTGCCAGCAGCCAAGGGTGGGTAGAGACCCAGTACTTC.

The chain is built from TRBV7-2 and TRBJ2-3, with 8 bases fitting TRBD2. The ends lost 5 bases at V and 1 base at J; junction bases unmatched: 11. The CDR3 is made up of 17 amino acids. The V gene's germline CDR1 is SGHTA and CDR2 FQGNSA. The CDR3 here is CASSLPPSRGGTDTQYF. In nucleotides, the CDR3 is TGTGCCAGCAGCCTCCCGCCTTCGCGGGGGGGCACAGATACGCAGTATTTT.

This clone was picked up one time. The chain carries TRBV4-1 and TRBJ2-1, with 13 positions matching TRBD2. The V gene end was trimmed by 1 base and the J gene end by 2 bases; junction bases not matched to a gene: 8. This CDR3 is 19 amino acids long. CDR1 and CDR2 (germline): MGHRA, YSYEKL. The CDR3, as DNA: TGCGCCAGCAGCCAAGCCGCTCCCACTAGCGGGGGGGCCTACAATGAGCAGTTCTTC. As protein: CASSQAAPTSGGAYNEQFF.

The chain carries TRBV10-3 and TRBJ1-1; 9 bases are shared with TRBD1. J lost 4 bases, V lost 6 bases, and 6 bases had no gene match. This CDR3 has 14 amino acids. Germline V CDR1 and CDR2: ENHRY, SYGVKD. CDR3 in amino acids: CAISGTGSRTEAFF. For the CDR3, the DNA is TGTGCCATCAGCGGGACAGGGAGTCGCACTGAAGCTTTCTTT.

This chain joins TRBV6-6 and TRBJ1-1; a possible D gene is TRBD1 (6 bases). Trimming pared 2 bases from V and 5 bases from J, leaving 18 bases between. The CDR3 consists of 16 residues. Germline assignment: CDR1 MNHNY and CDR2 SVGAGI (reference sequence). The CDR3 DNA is TGTGCCAGCAGTTACCCACGCGGGGGGCAGCGGACTGAAGCTTTCTTT. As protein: CASSYPRGGQRTEAFF.

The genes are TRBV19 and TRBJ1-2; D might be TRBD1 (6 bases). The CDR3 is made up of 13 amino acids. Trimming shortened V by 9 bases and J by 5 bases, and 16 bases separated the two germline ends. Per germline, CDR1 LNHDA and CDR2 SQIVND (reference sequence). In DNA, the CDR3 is TGTGCCAGCCAGGGGCAAGTGGGATATGGCTACACCTTC. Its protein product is CASQGQVGYGYTF.

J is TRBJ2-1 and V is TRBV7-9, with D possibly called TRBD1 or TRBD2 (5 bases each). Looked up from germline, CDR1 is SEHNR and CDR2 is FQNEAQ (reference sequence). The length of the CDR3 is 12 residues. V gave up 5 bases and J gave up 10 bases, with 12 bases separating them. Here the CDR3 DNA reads TGTGCCAGCAGCGATAACGGGGCCGAGCAGTTCTTC. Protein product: CASSDNGAEQFF.

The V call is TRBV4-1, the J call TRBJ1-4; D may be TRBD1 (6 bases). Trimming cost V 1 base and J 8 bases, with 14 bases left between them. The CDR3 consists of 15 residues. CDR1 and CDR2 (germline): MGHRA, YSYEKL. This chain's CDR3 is CASSQVGGQSEKLFF. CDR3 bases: TGCGCCAGCAGCCAAGTGGGGGGGCAAAGCGAAAAACTGTTTTTT.